This entry lists 30 T cell receptor beta chains sequenced from one sample in a study of blood T cell repertoires in COVID-19. The assay was immunoSEQ multiplex PCR, and TCRdb's table has in-frame clones only and misses some. The data show about 300,000 clones, approximately 81% seen once. The sample comprised PBMCs or T cells enriched from blood (not recorded which). The receptors derive from a woman aged 50 to 60 who had recovered from COVID-19.

Worth noting for this clone: The sample has other DNA sequences that encode this CDR3 too. The CDR3 protein is CASSFGQGYEQYF. The CDR3 DNA follows: TGTGCCAGCAGTTTTGGGCAGGGCTACGAGCAGTACTTC. The chain couples TRBV12-3 or TRBV12-4 to TRBJ2-7; a possible D gene is TRBD1 (5 bases). The CDR3 has 13 residues. V shed 3 bases and J shed 3 bases, with 9 bases lying between them.

The chain uses TRBV5-4 and TRBJ2-4, with 9 positions matching TRBD1. The CDR3 sequence is 18 residues long. J was trimmed by 0 bases and V by 4 bases; bases with no gene match: 11. Germline V CDR1 and CDR2: SGHNT, YYREEE (reference sequence). The CDR3 DNA is TGTGCCAGCAGCCCGGACAGGGGCGGTATCCTAGCCAAAAACATTCAGTACTTC. The encoded protein is CASSPDRGGILAKNIQYF. Supplemented by reference TRBV5-4 and TRBJ2-4, the full variable domain reads ETGVTQSPTHLIKTRGQQVTLRCSSQSGHNTVSWYQQALGQGPQFIFQYYREEENGRGNFPPRFSGLQFPNYSSELNVNALELDDSALYLCASSPDRGGILAKNIQYFGAGTRLSVL.

The chain uses TRBV7-8 and TRBJ2-3; a weak D match, TRBD1 (6 bases). Trimming stripped 5 bases from V and 4 bases from J, with 19 bases between. Germline V lookup: CDR1 SGHVS, CDR2 FQNEAQ. This CDR3 comprises 16 residues. The CDR3 DNA reads TGTGCCAGCAGCCCCACCGGGACAACCCTCGCAGATACGCAGTATTTT. Its translation is CASSPTGTTLADTQYF.

The V call is TRBV12-5, the J call TRBJ1-2; D call uncertain. The CDR3 length is 13 residues. Trimming left V 5 bases short and J 3 bases short, with 10 bases between. CDR1 and CDR2 (germline): LGHNT, FRNRAP. The CDR3 sequence is CASGPPADYGYTF. The CDR3 DNA reads as TGTGCTAGTGGTCCGCCGGCGGACTATGGCTACACCTTC.

The V gene is TRBV12-2, the J gene TRBJ2-5; TRBD1 is the table's D call and was not checked against the DNA. TRBV12-2 is classified as a pseudogene. This CDR3 has 16 amino acids. The CDR3 reads CASRLKAGTAQETQYF. CDR3 nucleotides: TGTGCAAGTCGCTTAAAGGCCGGGACAGCGCAAGAGACCCAGTACTTC.

The chain combines TRBV16 with TRBJ1-6; 8 nucleotides match TRBD1. Germline trimming cut 3 bases from V and 9 bases from J; bases unmatched to any gene: 10. The V gene's germline CDR1 is KGHSY and CDR2 FQNENV. The CDR3 sequence is 16 residues long. The DNA for the CDR3 is TGTGCCAGCAGCCATTACCAGGACAGGGAAACTTCACCCCTCCACTTT. Amino acid sequence: CASSHYQDRETSPLHF.

The rearrangement joins TRBV25-1 to TRBJ2-7, with 7 bases aligning to TRBD1. The V gene's germline CDR1 is MGHDK and CDR2 SYGVNS. Unmatched junction bases numbered 9, after V lost 0 bases and J lost 7 bases. CDR3 length: 15 residues. CDR3 DNA sequence: TGTGCCAGCAGTGAATATGCCAGGGGGTTATGGGAGCAGTACTTC. This codes for CASSEYARGLWEQYF.

The gene calls are TRBV10-2 and TRBJ2-1; 9 positions match TRBD2. V trimming: 4 bases; J trimming: 5 bases; junction bases outside the gene matches: 6. This CDR3 is built from 15 residues. CDR1 is WSHSY and CDR2 is SAAADI in the germline V gene. This CDR3 reads CASSGLSGGNNEQFF. The CDR3, as DNA: TGCGCCAGCAGTGGTCTTAGCGGGGGCAACAATGAGCAGTTCTTC.

The chain has TRBV5-5 and TRBJ1-2; TRBD1 aligns across 8 bases. V dropped 4 bases and J dropped 4; count of bases not matched to a gene: 9. The CDR3 sequence is 15 residues long. Germline V gene lookup returns CDR1 SGHKS and CDR2 YYEKEE (reference sequence). The CDR3 DNA reads TGTGCCAGCAGCGATCGGACAGGGAGCATCTATGGCTACACCTTC. This translates into CASSDRTGSIYGYTF.

This clone was counted a single time. The gene calls are TRBV5-1 and TRBJ2-1; 11 bases map to TRBD2. The CDR3 totals 15 residues. The V gene end was trimmed by 7 bases and the J gene end by 0 bases; junction bases not matched to a gene: 3. Germline lookup yields CDR1 SGHRS and CDR2 YFSETQ. CDR3: CASAGLAASYNEQFF. The CDR3 nucleotides read TGCGCCAGCGCGGGACTAGCGGCCTCCTACAATGAGCAGTTCTTC.

In regard to this clone: The same CDR3 is also encoded by other DNA sequences in this sample. This chain connects TRBV30 to TRBJ1-1; no firm D call. Trimming shortened V by 2 bases and J by 0 bases, and 7 bases separated the two germline ends. Germline-derived CDR1 and CDR2 are GTSNPN and SVGIG (reference sequence). The CDR3 is 13 amino acids. The CDR3 loop reads CAWSPGLNTEAFF. CDR3 nucleotide sequence: TGTGCCTGGAGTCCAGGATTGAACACTGAAGCTTTCTTT.

The V gene is TRBV2, the J gene TRBJ1-6, with unresolved D. Trimming pared 10 bases from V and 11 bases from J, leaving 21 bases between. Germline V lookup: CDR1 SNHLY, CDR2 FYNNEI. The CDR3 is made up of 14 amino acids. The DNA of the CDR3 is TGTGCCACCAAGCCCGATGCCCGAGGGCCACCCCTCCACTTT. Translating gives CATKPDARGPPLHF.

This chain connects TRBV7-9 to TRBJ1-1; 10 bases map to TRBD1. Germline V lookup: CDR1 SEHNR, CDR2 FQNEAQ (reference sequence). CDR3 size: 17 residues. V shed 5 bases and J 1 base; nucleotides not matched to a gene: 10. The DNA for the CDR3 is TGTGCCAGCAGCCCATCGCTGACAGGGGGCCCGAACACTGAAGCTTTCTTT. This encodes CASSPSLTGGPNTEAFF.

The chain carries TRBV7-2 and TRBJ1-2; 7 bases align to TRBD1. Germline CDR1 and CDR2: SGHTA and FQGNSA. The CDR3 contains 13 residues. The ends lost 3 bases at V and 8 bases at J; junction bases unmatched: 6. CDR3 region: CASSLGQPWGYTF. The CDR3 region has the DNA TGTGCCAGCAGCTTGGGACAGCCCTGGGGCTACACCTTC.

The V call is TRBV28, the J call TRBJ1-3; the D gene is possibly TRBD1 (6 bases). There are 17 residues in the CDR3. Trimming took 6 bases from V and 1 from J, leaving 19 bases between them. Germline V CDR1 and CDR2: MDHEN, SYDVKM. CDR3 loop: CASRSFKQGFSGNTIYF. DNA of the CDR3: TGTGCCAGCAGAAGTTTTAAACAGGGATTTTCTGGAAACACCATATATTTT.

This clone was recorded only once. This sequence joins TRBV6-5 and TRBJ2-1; tentatively, D is TRBD2 (5 bases). CDR3 length: 14 amino acids. Trimming took 6 bases from V and 8 from J, leaving 17 bases between them. CDR1 and CDR2 (germline): MNHEY, SVGAGI. CDR3 coding DNA: TGTGCCAGCAGAAAGCCCAGGAGGAGCGATGAGCAGTTCTTC. Translated: CASRKPRRSDEQFF.

In its sample, this clone was seen a few times. The chain carries TRBV7-3 and TRBJ2-1; 11 bases are a match to TRBD2. V shed 4 bases, J shed 3 bases, and the junction held 2 bases outside the gene matches. There are 15 residues in the CDR3. Germline V lookup: CDR1 SGHTA, CDR2 FQGTGA. CDR3 loop: CASSYLAGGYNEQFF. The CDR3 DNA reads as TGTGCCAGCAGCTATCTAGCGGGGGGCTACAATGAGCAGTTCTTC.

V gene TRBV19 combines with J gene TRBJ2-7; no firm D call. Germline V CDR1 and CDR2: LNHDA, SQIVND (reference sequence). The CDR3 extends over 15 amino acids. V gave up 1 base and J gave up 3 bases, with 13 bases separating them. The CDR3 protein is CASSIGSARLYEQYF. The CDR3, as DNA: TGTGCCAGTAGTATAGGAAGTGCAAGACTCTACGAGCAGTACTTC.

This clone was recorded a few times. V is TRBV18 and J is TRBJ1-1, with a possible D match to TRBD1 (6 bases). The CDR3 covers 16 residues. Between the trimmed V and J ends, which lost 4 bases and 1 base, there was a span of 16 bases. The V gene's germline CDR1 is KGHSH and CDR2 LQKENI. CDR3 coding DNA: TGTGCCAGCTCACGATTTGCGGGGGCGACGAACACTGAAGCTTTCTTT. This sequence encodes CASSRFAGATNTEAFF.

The rearrangement links TRBV19 to TRBJ1-4; TRBD1 agrees at 10 bases. This CDR3 has 17 amino acids. CDR1 LNHDA and CDR2 SQIVND come from the germline V gene (reference sequence). V lost 6 bases to trimming and J lost 8 bases; unmatched junction nucleotides: 15. DNA of the CDR3: TGTGCCAGTAGCAAGACAGGGGGCGAAGCCCTTGGGGAAAAACTGTTTTTT. Translated: CASSKTGGEALGEKLFF.

The sample holds a few counts of this clone. The chain carries TRBV4-1 and TRBJ2-6, with 7 bases identical to TRBD2. Per germline, CDR1 MGHRA and CDR2 YSYEKL. The CDR3 is 19 amino acids. Germline trimming cut 5 bases from V and 0 bases from J; bases unmatched to any gene: 13. CDR3: CASSRGLAASFSGANVLTF. In DNA form, the CDR3 reads TGCGCCAGCAGCAGGGGCCTAGCGGCAAGTTTCTCTGGGGCCAACGTCCTGACTTTC.

This chain joins TRBV20-1 and TRBJ1-2, with D unresolved. The germline V gene has CDR1 DFQATT and CDR2 SNEGSKA (reference sequence). Trimming removed 3 bases at V and 7 bases at J, with 15 bases between. The length of the CDR3 is 13 residues. The CDR3 DNA reads as TGCAGTGCTAGTAAATTAGTCGGTGGTGGCTACACCTTC. Its translation is CSASKLVGGGYTF.

The V call is TRBV30, the J call TRBJ2-7, with 8 bases that match TRBD1. The CDR3 loop spans 15 amino acids. The J segment lost 2 bases and the V segment lost 0 bases, leaving 6 bases of the junction unmatched. CDR1 GTSNPN and CDR2 SVGIG come from the germline V gene (reference sequence). The CDR3 sequence: CAWSVTRTGTYEQYF. For the CDR3, the DNA is TGTGCCTGGAGTGTTACCAGGACAGGGACCTACGAGCAGTACTTC.

The chain employs TRBV7-3 and TRBJ1-2, with 9 bases matching TRBD1. Germline-derived CDR1 and CDR2 are SGHTA and FQGTGA. The V gene end was trimmed by 5 bases and the J gene end by 7 bases; junction bases not matched to a gene: 5. The CDR3 runs to 13 residues. The CDR3 nucleotides are TGTGCCAGCAGCCCGGGACAGGGTCTTGGCTACACCTTC. Amino acids: CASSPGQGLGYTF. The full variable domain, in which reference TRBV7-3 and TRBJ1-2 provide the parts outside the CDR3, is GAGVSQTPSNKVTEKGKYVELRCDPISGHTALYWYRQSLGQGPEFLIYFQGTGAADDSGLPNDRFFAVRPEGSVSTLKIQRTERGDSAVYLCASSPGQGLGYTFGSGTRLTVV.

The chain carries TRBV19 and TRBJ1-4, with 7 bases aligning to TRBD1. The V and J ends lost 2 bases and 8 bases, in that order; junction bases with no gene match: 8. The CDR3 is 15 residues long. Per germline, CDR1 LNHDA and CDR2 SQIVND (reference sequence). CDR3 in DNA: TGTGCCAGTAGTATACGGAGGCAGGGGGGCGAAAAACTGTTTTTT. It is translated as CASSIRRQGGEKLFF.

Only one count was recorded for this clone. The V gene is TRBV14, the J gene TRBJ1-4, with unresolved D. The V end lost 3 bases, the J end lost 4 bases, and 12 bases lay between the germline ends. Germline V CDR1 and CDR2: SGHDN, FVKESK. The CDR3 is 15 residues long. In DNA form, the CDR3 reads TGTGCCAGCAGCCACCTGATGGGCTATAATGAAAAACTGTTTTTT. It is translated as CASSHLMGYNEKLFF.

This chain links TRBV9 with TRBJ1-1, with 9 bases matching TRBD1. Germline V CDR1 and CDR2: SGDLS, YYNGEE. Germline trimming cut 0 bases from V and 2 bases from J; bases unmatched to any gene: 14. The CDR3 is made up of 19 amino acids. This CDR3 reads CASSVGAPGQGGRNTEAFF. In DNA form, the CDR3 reads TGTGCCAGCAGCGTAGGAGCCCCGGGACAGGGAGGTAGAAACACTGAAGCTTTCTTT.

The chain employs TRBV10-3 and TRBJ2-7; 8 bases are shared with TRBD2. Germline V gene lookup returns CDR1 ENHRY and CDR2 SYGVKD. The CDR3 sequence is 14 residues long. J gave up 2 bases and V 7 bases, and 7 bases lay outside the gene matches. CDR3 coding DNA: TGTGCCATCAAGGATAGCGGGGAGACCTACGAGCAGTACTTC. Translation gives CAIKDSGETYEQYF.

This rearrangement joins TRBV5-1 to TRBJ1-6, with 10 bases matching TRBD1. Looked up from germline, CDR1 is SGHRS and CDR2 is YFSETQ. CDR3 length: 15 amino acids. J lost 6 bases, V lost 4 bases, and 4 bases had no gene match. The CDR3 DNA reads as TGCGCCAGCAGCGAGACAGGGGGCCGTAATTCACCCCTCCACTTT. Protein sequence: CASSETGGRNSPLHF.

The CDR3 DNA is TGTGCCACCAGCAGAGATCTTAGAGTAGCTTTCTTT. Its translation is CATSRDLRVAFF. The chain carries TRBV15 and TRBJ1-1; D gene uncertain. The CDR3 runs to 12 residues. Germline V CDR1 and CDR2: LNHNV, YYDKDF (reference sequence). Trimming stripped 0 bases from V and 10 bases from J, with 9 bases between.